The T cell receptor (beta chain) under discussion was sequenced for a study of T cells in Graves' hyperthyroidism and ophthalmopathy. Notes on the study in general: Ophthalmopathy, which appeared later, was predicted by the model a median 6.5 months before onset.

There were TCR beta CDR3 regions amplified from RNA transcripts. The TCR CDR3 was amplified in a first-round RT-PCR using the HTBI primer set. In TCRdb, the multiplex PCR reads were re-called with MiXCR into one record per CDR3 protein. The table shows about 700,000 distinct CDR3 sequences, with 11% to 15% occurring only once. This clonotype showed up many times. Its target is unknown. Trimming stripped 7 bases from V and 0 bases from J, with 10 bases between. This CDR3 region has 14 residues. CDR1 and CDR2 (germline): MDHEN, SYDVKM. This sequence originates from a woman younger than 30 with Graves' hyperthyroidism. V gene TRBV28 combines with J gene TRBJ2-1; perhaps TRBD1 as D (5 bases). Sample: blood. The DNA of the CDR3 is TGTGCCAGCACGCAGGGTAGCTCCTACAATGAGCAGTTCTTC. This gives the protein CASTQGSSYNEQFF.